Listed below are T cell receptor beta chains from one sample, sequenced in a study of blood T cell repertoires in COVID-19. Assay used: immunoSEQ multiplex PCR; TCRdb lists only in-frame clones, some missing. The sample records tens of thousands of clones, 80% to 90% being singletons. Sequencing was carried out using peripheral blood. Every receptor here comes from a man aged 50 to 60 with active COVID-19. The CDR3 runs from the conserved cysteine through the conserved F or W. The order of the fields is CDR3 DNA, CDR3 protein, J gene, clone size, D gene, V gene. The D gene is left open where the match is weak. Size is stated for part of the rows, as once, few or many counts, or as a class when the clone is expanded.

DNA: TGTGCCAGCTCACCATTGAAACCCGGGAAGAACAATGAGCAGTTCTTC
CDR3: CASSPLKPGKNNEQFF
J: TRBJ2-1
size: once
D: NA
V: TRBV18

DNA: TGTGCCGGGAGGATAAGGGGAGATCATACTGAAGCTTTCTTT
CDR3: CAGRIRGDHTEAFF
J: TRBJ1-1
size: NA
D: NA
V: TRBV19

DNA: TGTGCCAGCAGCCTAGGGGCAGGGCCCCTCTACGAGCAGTACTTC
CDR3: CASSLGAGPLYEQYF
J: TRBJ2-7
size: NA
D: NA
V: TRBV5-5

DNA: TGTGCCAGCAGCTTAAGCCCCCGGGGGGGTGAGCAGTTCTTC
CDR3: CASSLSPRGGEQFF
J: TRBJ2-1
size: NA
D: TRBD2
V: TRBV7-3

DNA: TGCGCCAGCAGCCAAGAGCCCACACCAGACTATGGCTACACCTTC
CDR3: CASSQEPTPDYGYTF
J: TRBJ1-2
size: NA
D: NA
V: TRBV4-1

DNA: TGTGCCAGCAGCCAGGAGGGAGGCAGGGGGCGGACCGGGGAGCTGTTTTTT
CDR3: CASSQEGGRGRTGELFF
J: TRBJ2-2
size: NA
D: TRBD1
V: TRBV3-1/TRBV3-2

DNA: TGTGCCAGCAGCCCTCGGGGGAGGAATGAGCAGTTCTTC
CDR3: CASSPRGRNEQFF
J: TRBJ2-1
size: NA
D: NA
V: TRBV7-7

DNA: TGTGCCAGCAGCTTAATAGCTCGAGAGACCCAGTACTTC
CDR3: CASSLIARETQYF
J: TRBJ2-5
size: NA
D: NA
V: TRBV7-8

DNA: TGCGCCAGCAGCTTCCGGGGGGCGTACACAGATACGCAGTATTTT
CDR3: CASSFRGAYTDTQYF
J: TRBJ2-3
size: NA
D: NA
V: TRBV5-1

DNA: TGCGCCAGCAGCCCACGAACAGGGAACACCGGGGAGCTGTTTTTT
CDR3: CASSPRTGNTGELFF
J: TRBJ2-2
size: once
D: NA
V: TRBV5-1

DNA: TGTGCCAGCAGCAAAACGGGTAGACAGGGCTCCTACGAGCAGTACTTC
CDR3: CASSKTGRQGSYEQYF
J: TRBJ2-7
size: once
D: NA
V: TRBV21-1

DNA: TGTGCCAGCAGCTCTCTTGGCGGGAGAACGTACAATGAGCAGTTCTTC
CDR3: CASSSLGGRTYNEQFF
J: TRBJ2-1
size: NA
D: TRBD2
V: TRBV5-8

DNA: TGTGCCAGTAGTCCTACATGGACAGTTAATGAAAAACTGTTTTTT
CDR3: CASSPTWTVNEKLFF
J: TRBJ1-4
size: NA
D: NA
V: TRBV19

DNA: TGTGCCAGCAGTGAGATACTAGCGGGGGGCTCCTACGAGCAGTACTTC
CDR3: CASSEILAGGSYEQYF
J: TRBJ2-7
size: NA
D: TRBD2
V: TRBV6-1

DNA: TGTGCCAGCAGCCGAGAGAGTATGAACACTGAAGCTTTCTTT
CDR3: CASSRESMNTEAFF
J: TRBJ1-1
size: NA
D: NA
V: TRBV28

DNA: TGTGCCAGTAGTCTGGGGAGTAGCGGGAGGACCGGGGAGCTGTTTTTT
CDR3: CASSLGSSGRTGELFF
J: TRBJ2-2
size: NA
D: TRBD2
V: TRBV19

DNA: TGTGCCAGCAGCTGGCGGGACTTCGCTGGCACAGATACGCAGTATTTT
CDR3: CASSWRDFAGTDTQYF
J: TRBJ2-3
size: NA
D: NA
V: TRBV11-2

DNA: TGTGCCAGCAGCCGAGACAGGGGGCAAGAGACCCAGTACTTC
CDR3: CASSRDRGQETQYF
J: TRBJ2-5
size: NA
D: TRBD1
V: TRBV3-1/TRBV3-2

DNA: TGTGCCAGCAGCAGAAGGGGCAGGGCTCCCCGGATAGGTGAAAAACTGTTTTTT
CDR3: CASSRRGRAPRIGEKLFF
J: TRBJ1-4
size: NA
D: NA
V: TRBV21-1

DNA: TGTGCCAGCAGCTTAGGAGGCTCCTACAATGAGCAGTTCTTC
CDR3: CASSLGGSYNEQFF
J: TRBJ2-1
size: NA
D: NA
V: TRBV7-2

DNA: TGTGCCAGCAGCTTAAACTTAGTGAGCATAAATACGCAGTATTTT
CDR3: CASSLNLVSINTQYF
J: TRBJ2-3
size: NA
D: NA
V: TRBV11-2

DNA: TGTGTCAGAAGCCATCTGGACAGAACGGAAACGCAGTATTTT
CDR3: CVRSHLDRTETQYF
J: TRBJ2-3
size: NA
D: NA
V: TRBV7-5

DNA: TGTGCCAGCAGCGCAAAGTCGGGCACTGAAGCTTTCTTT
CDR3: CASSAKSGTEAFF
J: TRBJ1-1
size: NA
D: NA
V: TRBV9

DNA: TGCGCCAGCAGACGGACAGTATTCCCAGATACGCAGTATTTT
CDR3: CASRRTVFPDTQYF
J: TRBJ2-3
size: NA
D: NA
V: TRBV4-1

DNA: TGTGCCAGCGTAGACAGGGGGTATAATTCACCCCTCCACTTT
CDR3: CASVDRGYNSPLHF
J: TRBJ1-6
size: NA
D: TRBD1
V: TRBV27

DNA: TGTGCCAGCAGACCGACGGGAAGTAGCAATCAGCCCCAGCATTTT
CDR3: CASRPTGSSNQPQHF
J: TRBJ1-5
size: NA
D: NA
V: TRBV19

DNA: TGTGCCAGCACTTTCGTGGGACTAGCGGGAGGGGACACCGGGGAGCTGTTTTTT
CDR3: CASTFVGLAGGDTGELFF
J: TRBJ2-2
size: NA
D: TRBD2
V: TRBV27

DNA: TGTGCCAGCAGCCAAGAACTGGGCGGGGGGACCAATGAGCAGTTCTTC
CDR3: CASSQELGGGTNEQFF
J: TRBJ2-1
size: NA
D: TRBD2
V: TRBV3-1/TRBV3-2

DNA: TGCGCCAGCAAACCCCAGGAGTGGACAGGGGGCACCTACGAGCAGTACTTC
CDR3: CASKPQEWTGGTYEQYF
J: TRBJ2-7
size: once
D: TRBD1
V: TRBV5-1

DNA: TGTGCCAGCAGTTACTCTTCCGCATACAGGGGCCGGAACACTGAAGCTTTCTTT
CDR3: CASSYSSAYRGRNTEAFF
J: TRBJ1-1
size: NA
D: TRBD1
V: TRBV6-2/TRBV6-3

DNA: TGTGCCAGCAGCTTACTCACAGGGGTGAACTATGGCTACACCTTC
CDR3: CASSLLTGVNYGYTF
J: TRBJ1-2
size: NA
D: TRBD1
V: TRBV7-9

DNA: TGTGCCAGCAGCTTAAATAGATATGAGCAGTTCTTC
CDR3: CASSLNRYEQFF
J: TRBJ2-1
size: NA
D: NA
V: TRBV7-3

DNA: TGTGCCAGTAGCCAAGAGGGAACAGGGTCGCTTTTGAACACAGATACGCAGTATTTT
CDR3: CASSQEGTGSLLNTDTQYF
J: TRBJ2-3
size: NA
D: NA
V: TRBV4-2

DNA: TGTGCCAGCAGCCGGACAGGGGGCAATGGCTACACCTTC
CDR3: CASSRTGGNGYTF
J: TRBJ1-2
size: NA
D: TRBD1
V: TRBV25-1

DNA: TGCGCCAGCAGCTTACGTACAGGGGGCGATACTGAAGCTTTCTTT
CDR3: CASSLRTGGDTEAFF
J: TRBJ1-1
size: NA
D: TRBD1
V: TRBV5-1

DNA: TGTGCCAGCAGCTCCCGACACCTTCCTGAAGCTTTCTTT
CDR3: CASSSRHLPEAFF
J: TRBJ1-1
size: NA
D: NA
V: TRBV7-9

DNA: TGTGCCAGCAGTTTAGCGACAGCCATATTCAAAGTTGGTAAAGCTTTCTTT
CDR3: CASSLATAIFKVGKAFF
J: TRBJ1-1
size: NA
D: NA
V: TRBV28

DNA: TGCGCCAGCAGCCAAGACGTCTGGAGCGGTAAGGAGACCCAGTACTTC
CDR3: CASSQDVWSGKETQYF
J: TRBJ2-5
size: NA
D: NA
V: TRBV4-3

DNA: TGTGCCAGCAGTTTTAACAGGGACTACGAGCAGTACTTC
CDR3: CASSFNRDYEQYF
J: TRBJ2-7
size: NA
D: NA
V: TRBV27

DNA: TGTGCCACCAGCAGAGATATCGGAGAAATTAGGGGCTACACCTTC
CDR3: CATSRDIGEIRGYTF
J: TRBJ1-2
size: NA
D: NA
V: TRBV15

DNA: TGTGCCAGCAGCTCGCCACAGGGGGCGAGCGGGGAGCTGTTTTTT
CDR3: CASSSPQGASGELFF
J: TRBJ2-2
size: NA
D: TRBD1
V: TRBV5-4

DNA: TGCAGTGCTAGTCAGGCTCAGGGTTACCCTGAAGCTTTCTTT
CDR3: CSASQAQGYPEAFF
J: TRBJ1-1
size: NA
D: NA
V: TRBV20-1

DNA: TGTGCCAGTAGTACCAACTCCTACAATGAGCAGTTCTTC
CDR3: CASSTNSYNEQFF
J: TRBJ2-1
size: NA
D: NA
V: TRBV19

DNA: TGTGCCAGCACCGAGGGGGTCTCCTACGAGCAGTACTTC
CDR3: CASTEGVSYEQYF
J: TRBJ2-7
size: NA
D: NA
V: TRBV6-5

DNA: TGTGCCAGCAATCAGGAGGGGGAAGCTTTCTTT
CDR3: CASNQEGEAFF
J: TRBJ1-1
size: NA
D: NA
V: TRBV12-3/TRBV12-4

DNA: TGTGCCAGCAGCCAAGGTACAGGGTTTGCCTCCACTGAAGCTTTCTTT
CDR3: CASSQGTGFASTEAFF
J: TRBJ1-1
size: NA
D: NA
V: TRBV14

DNA: TGTGCCAGCAGCTTAGAGAGCCTTGGCTACACCTTC
CDR3: CASSLESLGYTF
J: TRBJ1-2
size: NA
D: NA
V: TRBV7-9

DNA: TGTGCCAGCACCTCCCCGGGGTCGGAGCAGTTCTTC
CDR3: CASTSPGSEQFF
J: TRBJ2-1
size: NA
D: NA
V: TRBV28

DNA: TGTGCCAGCAGCTTCCCCGCCGTGGTAGCGGGAGATACGCAGTATTTT
CDR3: CASSFPAVVAGDTQYF
J: TRBJ2-3
size: NA
D: TRBD2
V: TRBV7-9

DNA: TGTGCCAGCAGCTTATCCGAGGGAGGTGGGCCCCAGCATTTT
CDR3: CASSLSEGGGPQHF
J: TRBJ1-5
size: NA
D: NA
V: TRBV7-9